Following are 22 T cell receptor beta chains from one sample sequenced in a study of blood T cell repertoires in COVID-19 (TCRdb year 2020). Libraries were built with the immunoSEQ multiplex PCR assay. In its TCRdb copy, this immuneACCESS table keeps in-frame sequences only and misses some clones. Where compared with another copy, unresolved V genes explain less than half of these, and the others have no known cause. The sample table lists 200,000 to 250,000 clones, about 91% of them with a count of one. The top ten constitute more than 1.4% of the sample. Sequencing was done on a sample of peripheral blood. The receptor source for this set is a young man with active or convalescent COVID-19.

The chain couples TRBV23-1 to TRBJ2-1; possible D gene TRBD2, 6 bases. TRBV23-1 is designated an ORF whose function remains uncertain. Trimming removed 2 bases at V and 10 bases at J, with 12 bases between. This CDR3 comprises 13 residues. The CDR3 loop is CASSQNGSFEQFF. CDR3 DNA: TGCGCCAGCAGTCAAAACGGGAGCTTCGAGCAGTTCTTC.

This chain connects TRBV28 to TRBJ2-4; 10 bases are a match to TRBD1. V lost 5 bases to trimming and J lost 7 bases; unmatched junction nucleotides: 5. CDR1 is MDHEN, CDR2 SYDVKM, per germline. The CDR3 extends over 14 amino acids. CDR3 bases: TGTGCCAGCAGTGAGGACAGGGGGGGTAACATTCAGTACTTC. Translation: CASSEDRGGNIQYF.

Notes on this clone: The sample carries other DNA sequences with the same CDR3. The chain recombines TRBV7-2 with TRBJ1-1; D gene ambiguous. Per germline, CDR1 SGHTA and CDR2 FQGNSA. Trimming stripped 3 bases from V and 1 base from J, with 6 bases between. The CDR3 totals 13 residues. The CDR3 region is CASSLSGNTEAFF. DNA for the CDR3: TGTGCCAGCAGCTTGAGCGGGAACACTGAAGCTTTCTTT. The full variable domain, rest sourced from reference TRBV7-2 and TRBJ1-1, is GAGVSQSPSNKVTEKGKDVELRCDPISGHTALYWYRQSLGQGLEFLIYFQGNSAPDKSGLPSDRFSAERTGGSVSTLTIQRTQQEDSAVYLCASSLSGNTEAFFGQGTRLTVV.

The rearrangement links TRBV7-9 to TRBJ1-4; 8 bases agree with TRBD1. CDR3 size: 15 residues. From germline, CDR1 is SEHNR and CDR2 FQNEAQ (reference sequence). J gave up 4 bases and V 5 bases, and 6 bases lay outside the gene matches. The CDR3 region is CASSRTGTFNEKLFF. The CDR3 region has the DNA TGTGCCAGCAGCCGGACAGGGACCTTTAATGAAAAACTGTTTTTT.

CDR3 nucleotide sequence: TGTGCCAGCAGTTTCGGGGGACAGCATAGCAATCAGCCCCAGCATTTT. This gives the protein CASSFGGQHSNQPQHF. The chain couples TRBV27 to TRBJ1-5; 7 bases are a match to TRBD1. The V and J ends lost 3 bases and 0 bases, in that order; junction bases with no gene match: 5. This CDR3 has 16 residues. CDR1 and CDR2 from the germline V gene are MNHEY and SMNVEV (reference sequence).

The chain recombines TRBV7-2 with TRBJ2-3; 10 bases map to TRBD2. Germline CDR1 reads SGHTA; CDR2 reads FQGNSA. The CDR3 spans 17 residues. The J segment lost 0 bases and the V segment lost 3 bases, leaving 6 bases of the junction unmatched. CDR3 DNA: TGTGCCAGCAGCTTGCCCTCGACTAGCGGGAGCACAGATACGCAGTATTTT. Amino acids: CASSLPSTSGSTDTQYF.

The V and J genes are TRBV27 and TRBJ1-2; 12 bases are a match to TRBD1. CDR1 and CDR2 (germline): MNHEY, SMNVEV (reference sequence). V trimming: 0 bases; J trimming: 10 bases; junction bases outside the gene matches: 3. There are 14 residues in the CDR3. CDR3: CASSLSGTGGLYTF. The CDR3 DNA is TGTGCCAGCAGTTTATCCGGGACAGGGGGCCTCTACACCTTC.

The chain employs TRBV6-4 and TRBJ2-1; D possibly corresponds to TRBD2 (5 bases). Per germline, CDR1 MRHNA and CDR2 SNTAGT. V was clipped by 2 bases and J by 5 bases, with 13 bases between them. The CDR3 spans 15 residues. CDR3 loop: CASSDRAGGNNEQFF. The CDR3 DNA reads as TGTGCCAGCAGTGACCGGGCGGGCGGCAACAATGAGCAGTTCTTC.

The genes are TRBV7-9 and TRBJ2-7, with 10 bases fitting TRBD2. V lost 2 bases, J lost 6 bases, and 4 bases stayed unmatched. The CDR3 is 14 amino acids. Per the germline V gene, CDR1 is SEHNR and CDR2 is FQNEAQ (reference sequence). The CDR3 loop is CASSLTGTSAEQYF. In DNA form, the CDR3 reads TGTGCCAGCAGCTTAACCGGGACTAGCGCCGAGCAGTACTTC.

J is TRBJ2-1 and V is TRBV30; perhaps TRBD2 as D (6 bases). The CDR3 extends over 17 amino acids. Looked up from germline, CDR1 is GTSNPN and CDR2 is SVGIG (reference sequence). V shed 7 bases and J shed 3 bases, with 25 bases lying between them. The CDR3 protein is CAYATGKSGSLYNEQFF. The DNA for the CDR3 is TGTGCCTACGCCACGGGGAAGTCCGGGAGTCTCTACAATGAGCAGTTCTTC.

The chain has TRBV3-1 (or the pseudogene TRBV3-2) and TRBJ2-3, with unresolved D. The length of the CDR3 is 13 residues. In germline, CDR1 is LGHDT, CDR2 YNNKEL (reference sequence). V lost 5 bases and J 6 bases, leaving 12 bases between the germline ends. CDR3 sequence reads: CASSTPLGDTQYF. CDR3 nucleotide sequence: TGTGCCAGCAGCACACCACTCGGGGATACGCAGTATTTT.

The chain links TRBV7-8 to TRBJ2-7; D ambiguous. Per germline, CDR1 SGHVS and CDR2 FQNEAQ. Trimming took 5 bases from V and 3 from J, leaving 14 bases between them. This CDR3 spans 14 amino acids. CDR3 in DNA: TGTGCCAGCAGCACCACCGCTAGGATCTACGAGCAGTACTTC. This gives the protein CASSTTARIYEQYF. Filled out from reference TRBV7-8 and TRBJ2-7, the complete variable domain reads GAGVSQSPRYKVAKRGQDVALRCDPISGHVSLFWYQQALGQGPEFLTYFQNEAQLDKSGLPSDRFFAERPEGSVSTLKIQRTQQEDSAVYLCASSTTARIYEQYFGPGTRLTVT.

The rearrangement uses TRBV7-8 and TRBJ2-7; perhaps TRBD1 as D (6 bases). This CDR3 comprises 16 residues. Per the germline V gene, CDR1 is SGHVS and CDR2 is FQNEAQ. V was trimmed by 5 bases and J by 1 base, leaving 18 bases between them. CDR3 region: CASSRGPGDGSYEQYF. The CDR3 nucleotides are TGTGCCAGCAGCCGAGGGCCAGGGGATGGGTCCTACGAGCAGTACTTC.

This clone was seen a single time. Here the CDR3 DNA reads TGCGCCAGCAGCCAACCCAGCCCAGGGGGGTATGGCTACACCTTC. This encodes CASSQPSPGGYGYTF. The V gene is TRBV4-1, the J gene TRBJ1-2; 7 bases are a match to TRBD1. The CDR3 has 15 residues. Unmatched junction bases numbered 8, after V lost 2 bases and J lost 5 bases. CDR1 and CDR2 (germline): MGHRA, YSYEKL.

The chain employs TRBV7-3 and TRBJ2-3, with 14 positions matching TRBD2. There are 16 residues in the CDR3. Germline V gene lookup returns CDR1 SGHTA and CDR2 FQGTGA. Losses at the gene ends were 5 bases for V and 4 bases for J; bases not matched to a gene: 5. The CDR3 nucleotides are TGTGCCAGCAGCCGCGGACTAGCGGGAGGAGCAGATACGCAGTATTTT. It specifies CASSRGLAGGADTQYF.

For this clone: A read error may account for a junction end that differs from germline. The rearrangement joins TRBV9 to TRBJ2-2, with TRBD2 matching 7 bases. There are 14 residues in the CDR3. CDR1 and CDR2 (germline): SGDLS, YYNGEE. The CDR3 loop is CASSLGLVHGEPFF. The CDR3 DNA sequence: TGTGCCAGCAGTCTCGGACTAGTCCACGGGGAGCCGTTTTTT.

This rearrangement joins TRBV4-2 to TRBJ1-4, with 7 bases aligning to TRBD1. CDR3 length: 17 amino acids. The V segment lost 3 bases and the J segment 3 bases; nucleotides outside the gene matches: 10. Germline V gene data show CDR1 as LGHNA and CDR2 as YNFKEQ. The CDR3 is CASSHGTALSANEKLFF. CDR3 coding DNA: TGTGCCAGCAGCCATGGGACAGCCCTTTCGGCTAATGAAAAACTGTTTTTT.

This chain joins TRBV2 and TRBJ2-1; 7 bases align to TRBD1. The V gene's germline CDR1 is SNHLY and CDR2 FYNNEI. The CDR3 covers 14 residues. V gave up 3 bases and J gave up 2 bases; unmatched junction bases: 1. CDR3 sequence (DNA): TGTGCCAGCAGTGACGGACAGGCCTACAATGAGCAGTTCTTC. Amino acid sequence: CASSDGQAYNEQFF.

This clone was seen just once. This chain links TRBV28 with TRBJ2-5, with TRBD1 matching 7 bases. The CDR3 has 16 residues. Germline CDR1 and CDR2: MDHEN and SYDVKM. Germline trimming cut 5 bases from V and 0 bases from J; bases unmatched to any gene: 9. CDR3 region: CASSRGQQVYQETQYF. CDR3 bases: TGTGCCAGCAGTAGGGGGCAACAGGTTTACCAAGAGACCCAGTACTTC.

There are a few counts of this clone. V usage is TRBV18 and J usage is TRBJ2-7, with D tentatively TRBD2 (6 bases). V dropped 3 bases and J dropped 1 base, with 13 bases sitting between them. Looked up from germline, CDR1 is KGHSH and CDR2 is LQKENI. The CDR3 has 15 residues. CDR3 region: CASSPKPGRSYEQYF. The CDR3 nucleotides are TGTGCCAGCTCACCGAAACCCGGGAGATCCTACGAGCAGTACTTC.

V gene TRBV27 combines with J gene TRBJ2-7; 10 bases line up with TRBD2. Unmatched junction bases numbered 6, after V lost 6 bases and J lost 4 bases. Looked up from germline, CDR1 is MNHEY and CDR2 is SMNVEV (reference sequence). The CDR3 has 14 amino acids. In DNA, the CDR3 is TGTGCCAGCAGCTTGACTAGCGGGTGGTACGAGCAGTACTTC. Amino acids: CASSLTSGWYEQYF.

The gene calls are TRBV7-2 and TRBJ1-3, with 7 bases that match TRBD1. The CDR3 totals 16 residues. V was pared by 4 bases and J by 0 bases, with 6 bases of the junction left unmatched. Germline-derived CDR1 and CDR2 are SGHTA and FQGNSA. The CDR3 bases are TGTGCCAGCAGCTCCCAGACAGGGCTCTCTGGAAACACCATATATTTT. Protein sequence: CASSSQTGLSGNTIYF.